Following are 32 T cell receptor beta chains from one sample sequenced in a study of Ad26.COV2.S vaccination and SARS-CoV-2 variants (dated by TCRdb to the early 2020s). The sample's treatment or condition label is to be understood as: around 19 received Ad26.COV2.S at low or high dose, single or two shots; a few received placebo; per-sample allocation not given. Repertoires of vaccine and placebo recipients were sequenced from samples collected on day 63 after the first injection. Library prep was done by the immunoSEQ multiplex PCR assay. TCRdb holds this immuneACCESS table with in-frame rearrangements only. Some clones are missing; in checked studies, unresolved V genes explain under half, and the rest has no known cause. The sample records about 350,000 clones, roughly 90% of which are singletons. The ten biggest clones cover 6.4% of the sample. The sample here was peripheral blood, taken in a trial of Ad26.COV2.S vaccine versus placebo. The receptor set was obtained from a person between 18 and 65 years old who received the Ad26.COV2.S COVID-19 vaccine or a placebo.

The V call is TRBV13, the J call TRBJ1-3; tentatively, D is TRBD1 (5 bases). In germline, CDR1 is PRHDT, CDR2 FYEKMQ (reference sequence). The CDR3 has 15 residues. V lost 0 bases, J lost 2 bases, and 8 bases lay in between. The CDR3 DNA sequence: TGTGCCAGCAGCTTAGGGGGGGGACCTGGAAACACCATATATTTT. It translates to CASSLGGGPGNTIYF.

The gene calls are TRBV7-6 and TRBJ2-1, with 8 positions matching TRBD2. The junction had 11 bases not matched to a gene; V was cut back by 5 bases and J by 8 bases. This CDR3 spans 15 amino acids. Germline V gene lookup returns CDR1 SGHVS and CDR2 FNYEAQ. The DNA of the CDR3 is TGTGCCAGCAGCCTCCTGGCGGGAGGCATGCATGAGCAGTTCTTC. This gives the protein CASSLLAGGMHEQFF.

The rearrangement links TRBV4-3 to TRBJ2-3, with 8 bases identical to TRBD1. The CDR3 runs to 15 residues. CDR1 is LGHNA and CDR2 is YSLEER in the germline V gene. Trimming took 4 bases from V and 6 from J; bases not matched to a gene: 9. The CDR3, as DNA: TGCGCCAGCAGCCTAGGACAGGGCGGTCTTGATACGCAGTATTTT. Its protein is CASSLGQGGLDTQYF.

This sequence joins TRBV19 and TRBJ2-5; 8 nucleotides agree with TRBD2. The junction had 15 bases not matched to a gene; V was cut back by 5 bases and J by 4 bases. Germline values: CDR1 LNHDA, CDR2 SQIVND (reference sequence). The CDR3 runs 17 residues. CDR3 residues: CASSPRGVGLAGETQYF. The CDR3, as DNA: TGTGCCAGTAGTCCCCGGGGGGTCGGCCTAGCGGGAGAGACCCAGTACTTC. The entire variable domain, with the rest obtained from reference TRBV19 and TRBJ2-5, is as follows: DGGITQSPKYLFRKEGQNVTLSCEQNLNHDAMYWYRQDPGQGLRLIYYSQIVNDFQKGDIAEGYSVSREKKESFPLTVTSAQKNPTAFYLCASSPRGVGLAGETQYFGPGTRLLVL.

This CDR3 reads CASSPTAQPQHF. DNA for the CDR3: TGTGCCAGCAGCCCGACAGCGCAGCCCCAGCATTTT. The V gene is TRBV28, the J gene TRBJ1-5; TRBD1 is a possible D gene (5 bases). The CDR3 extends over 12 amino acids. The V and J ends lost 6 bases and 7 bases respectively, with 10 bases between them. The V gene's germline CDR1 is MDHEN and CDR2 SYDVKM.

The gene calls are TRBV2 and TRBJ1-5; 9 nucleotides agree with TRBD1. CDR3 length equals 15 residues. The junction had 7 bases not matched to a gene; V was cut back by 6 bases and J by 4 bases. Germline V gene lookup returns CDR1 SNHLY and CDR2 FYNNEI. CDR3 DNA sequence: TGTGCCAGCAGCCCGGACAGGGGATGGAATCAGCCCCAGCATTTT. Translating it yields CASSPDRGWNQPQHF.

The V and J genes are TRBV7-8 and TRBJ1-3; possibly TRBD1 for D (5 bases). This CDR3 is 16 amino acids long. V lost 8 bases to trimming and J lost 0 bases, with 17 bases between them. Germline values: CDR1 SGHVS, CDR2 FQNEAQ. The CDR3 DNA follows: TGTGCCAGCCAGCCGGGGGTCTGGGGCTCTGGAAACACCATATATTTT. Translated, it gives CASQPGVWGSGNTIYF. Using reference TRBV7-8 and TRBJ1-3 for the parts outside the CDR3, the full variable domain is GAGVSQSPRYKVAKRGQDVALRCDPISGHVSLFWYQQALGQGPEFLTYFQNEAQLDKSGLPSDRFFAERPEGSVSTLKIQRTQQEDSAVYLCASQPGVWGSGNTIYFGEGSWLTVV.

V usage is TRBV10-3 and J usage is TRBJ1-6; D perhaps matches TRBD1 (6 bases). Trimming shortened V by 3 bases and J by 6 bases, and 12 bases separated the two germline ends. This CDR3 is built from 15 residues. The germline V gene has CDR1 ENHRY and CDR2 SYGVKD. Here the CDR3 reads CAISDRGRVNSPLHF. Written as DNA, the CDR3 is TGTGCCATCAGTGACAGGGGAAGGGTTAATTCACCCCTCCACTTT.

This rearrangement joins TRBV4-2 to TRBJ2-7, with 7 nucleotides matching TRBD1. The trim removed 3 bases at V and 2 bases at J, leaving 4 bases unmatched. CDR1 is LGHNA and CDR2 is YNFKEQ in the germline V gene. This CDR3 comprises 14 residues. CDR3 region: CASSQRDRTYEQYF. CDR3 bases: TGTGCCAGCAGCCAGAGGGACAGAACCTACGAGCAGTACTTC.

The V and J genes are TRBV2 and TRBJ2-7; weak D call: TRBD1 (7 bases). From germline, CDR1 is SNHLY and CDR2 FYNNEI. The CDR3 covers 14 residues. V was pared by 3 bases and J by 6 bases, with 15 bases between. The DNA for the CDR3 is TGTGCCAGCAGTGAGAGGAGGGGGCGCCTCGAGCAGTACTTC. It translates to CASSERRGRLEQYF. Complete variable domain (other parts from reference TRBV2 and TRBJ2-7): EPEVTQTPSHQVTQMGQEVILRCVPISNHLYFYWYRQILGQKVEFLVSFYNNEISEKSEIFDDQFSVERPDGSNFTLKIRSTKLEDSAMYFCASSERRGRLEQYFGPGTRLTVT.

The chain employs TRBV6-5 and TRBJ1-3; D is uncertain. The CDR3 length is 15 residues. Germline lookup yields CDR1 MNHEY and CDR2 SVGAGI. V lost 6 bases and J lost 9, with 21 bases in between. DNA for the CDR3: TGTGCCAGCAGGGCCCCGATCGGGGAGCGAAGCACCATATATTTT. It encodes CASRAPIGERSTIYF.

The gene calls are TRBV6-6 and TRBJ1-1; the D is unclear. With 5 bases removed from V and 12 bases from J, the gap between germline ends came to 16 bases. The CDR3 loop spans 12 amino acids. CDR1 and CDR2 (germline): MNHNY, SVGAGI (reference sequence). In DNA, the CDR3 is TGTGCCAGCAGTCAAAGTTCGGGAATGCCTTTCTTT. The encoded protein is CASSQSSGMPFF.

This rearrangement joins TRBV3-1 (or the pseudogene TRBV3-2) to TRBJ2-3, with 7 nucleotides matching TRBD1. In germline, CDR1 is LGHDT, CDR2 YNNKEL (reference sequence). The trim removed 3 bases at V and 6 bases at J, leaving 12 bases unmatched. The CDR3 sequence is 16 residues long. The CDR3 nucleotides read TGTGCCAGCAGCCACAACACAGGGGACCATGGGGATACGCAGTATTTT. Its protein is CASSHNTGDHGDTQYF.

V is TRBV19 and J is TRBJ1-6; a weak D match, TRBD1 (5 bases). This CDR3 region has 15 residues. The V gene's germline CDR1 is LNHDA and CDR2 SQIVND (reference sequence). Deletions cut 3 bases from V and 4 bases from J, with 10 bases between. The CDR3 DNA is TGTGCCAGTAGTATGGGGCGGGGTTATAATTCACCCCTCCACTTT. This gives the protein CASSMGRGYNSPLHF. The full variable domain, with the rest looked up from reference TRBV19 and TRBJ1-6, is DGGITQSPKYLFRKEGQNVTLSCEQNLNHDAMYWYRQDPGQGLRLIYYSQIVNDFQKGDIAEGYSVSREKKESFPLTVTSAQKNPTAFYLCASSMGRGYNSPLHFGNGTRLTVT.

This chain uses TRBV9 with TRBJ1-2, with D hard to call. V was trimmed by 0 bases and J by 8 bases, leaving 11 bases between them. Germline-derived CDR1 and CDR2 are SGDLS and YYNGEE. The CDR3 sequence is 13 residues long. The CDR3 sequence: CASSVVAGSGYTF. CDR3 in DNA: TGTGCCAGCAGCGTAGTGGCAGGAAGCGGCTACACCTTC.

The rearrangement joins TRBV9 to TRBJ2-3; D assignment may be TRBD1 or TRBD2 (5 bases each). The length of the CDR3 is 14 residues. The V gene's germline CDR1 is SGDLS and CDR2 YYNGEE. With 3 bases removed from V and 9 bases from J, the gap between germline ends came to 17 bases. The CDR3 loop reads CASSGGPLGETQYF. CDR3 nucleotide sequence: TGTGCCAGCAGCGGCGGGCCCCTAGGGGAGACGCAGTATTTT.

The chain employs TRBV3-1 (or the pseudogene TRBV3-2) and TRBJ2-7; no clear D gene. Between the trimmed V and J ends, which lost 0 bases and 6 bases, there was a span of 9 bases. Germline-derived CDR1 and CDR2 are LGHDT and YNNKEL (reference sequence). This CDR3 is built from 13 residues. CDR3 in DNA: TGTGCCAGCAGCCAAGATATGAGCGCCGAGCAGTACTTC. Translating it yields CASSQDMSAEQYF.

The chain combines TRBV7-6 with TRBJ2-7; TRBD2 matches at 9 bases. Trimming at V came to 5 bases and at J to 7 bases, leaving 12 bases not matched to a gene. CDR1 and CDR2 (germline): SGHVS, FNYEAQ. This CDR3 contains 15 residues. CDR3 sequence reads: CASSAGGTSFWEQYF. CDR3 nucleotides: TGTGCCAGCAGCGCCGGGGGGACTAGCTTTTGGGAGCAGTACTTC.

CDR3 coding DNA: TGTGCCAGTAGTCAAAACATAAACTCTGGAAACACCATATATTTT. Translating it yields CASSQNINSGNTIYF. The chain links TRBV19 to TRBJ1-3; no clear D. This CDR3 has 15 amino acids. Trimming left V 5 bases short and J 0 bases short, with 11 bases between. The V gene's germline CDR1 is LNHDA and CDR2 SQIVND (reference sequence).

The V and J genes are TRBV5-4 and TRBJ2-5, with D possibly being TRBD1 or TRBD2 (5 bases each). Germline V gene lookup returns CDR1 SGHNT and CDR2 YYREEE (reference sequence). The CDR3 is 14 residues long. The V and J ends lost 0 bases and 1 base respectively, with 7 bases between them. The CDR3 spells CASSLEGTQETQYF. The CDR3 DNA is TGTGCCAGCAGCTTGGAGGGGACCCAAGAGACCCAGTACTTC.

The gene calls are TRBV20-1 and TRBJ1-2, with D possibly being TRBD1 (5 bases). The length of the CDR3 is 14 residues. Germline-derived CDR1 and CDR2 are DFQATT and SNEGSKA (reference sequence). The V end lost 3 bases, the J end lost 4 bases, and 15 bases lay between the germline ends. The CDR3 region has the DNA TGCAGTGCTAGTCGCGCTTTCCAGGGCTATGGCTACACCTTC. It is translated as CSASRAFQGYGYTF.

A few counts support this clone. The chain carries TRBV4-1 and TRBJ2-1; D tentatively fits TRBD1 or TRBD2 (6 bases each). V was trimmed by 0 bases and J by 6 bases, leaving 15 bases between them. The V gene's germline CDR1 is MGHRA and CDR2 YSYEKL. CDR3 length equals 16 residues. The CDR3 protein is CASSQDRGVATNEQFF. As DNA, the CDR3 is TGCGCCAGCAGCCAAGATAGGGGGGTAGCGACCAATGAGCAGTTCTTC.

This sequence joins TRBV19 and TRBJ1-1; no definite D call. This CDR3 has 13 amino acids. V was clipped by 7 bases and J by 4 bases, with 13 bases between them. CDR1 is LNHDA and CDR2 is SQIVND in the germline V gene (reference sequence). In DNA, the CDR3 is TGTGCCAGTATGGGGAGGGTGCTCACTGAAGCTTTCTTT. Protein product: CASMGRVLTEAFF. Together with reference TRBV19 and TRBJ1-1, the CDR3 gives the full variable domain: DGGITQSPKYLFRKEGQNVTLSCEQNLNHDAMYWYRQDPGQGLRLIYYSQIVNDFQKGDIAEGYSVSREKKESFPLTVTSAQKNPTAFYLCASMGRVLTEAFFGQGTRLTVV.

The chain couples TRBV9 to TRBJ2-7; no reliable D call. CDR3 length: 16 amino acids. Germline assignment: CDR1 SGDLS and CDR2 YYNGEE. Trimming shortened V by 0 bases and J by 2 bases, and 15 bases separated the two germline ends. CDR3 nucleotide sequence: TGTGCCAGCAGCGTAGACCCCACGACGGAGACCTACGAGCAGTACTTC. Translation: CASSVDPTTETYEQYF.

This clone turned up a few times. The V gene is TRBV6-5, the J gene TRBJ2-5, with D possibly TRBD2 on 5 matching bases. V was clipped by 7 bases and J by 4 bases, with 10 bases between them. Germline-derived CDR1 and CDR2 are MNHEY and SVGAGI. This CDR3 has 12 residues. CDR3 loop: CASTTSGETQYF. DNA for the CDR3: TGTGCCAGCACCACCAGCGGAGAGACCCAGTACTTC.

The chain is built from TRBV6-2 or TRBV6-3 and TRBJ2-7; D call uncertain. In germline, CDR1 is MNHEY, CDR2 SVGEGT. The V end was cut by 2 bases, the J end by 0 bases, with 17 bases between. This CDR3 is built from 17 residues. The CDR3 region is CASSYRLGAVSSYEQYF. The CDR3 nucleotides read TGTGCCAGCAGTTACCGGCTAGGCGCCGTGAGCTCCTACGAGCAGTACTTC.

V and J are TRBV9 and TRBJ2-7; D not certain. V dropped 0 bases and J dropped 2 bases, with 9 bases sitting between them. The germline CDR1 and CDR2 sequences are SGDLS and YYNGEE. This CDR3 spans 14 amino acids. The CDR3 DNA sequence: TGTGCCAGCAGCGTAGAACCGATTCCCTACGAGCAGTACTTC. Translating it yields CASSVEPIPYEQYF.

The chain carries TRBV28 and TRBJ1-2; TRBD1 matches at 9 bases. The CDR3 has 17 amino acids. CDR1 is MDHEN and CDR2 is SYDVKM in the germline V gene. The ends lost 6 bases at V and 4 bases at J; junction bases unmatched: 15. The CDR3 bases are TGTGCCAGCAGACCTCCTTCCGGGACAGGGAGAACCTATGGCTACACCTTC. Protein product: CASRPPSGTGRTYGYTF.

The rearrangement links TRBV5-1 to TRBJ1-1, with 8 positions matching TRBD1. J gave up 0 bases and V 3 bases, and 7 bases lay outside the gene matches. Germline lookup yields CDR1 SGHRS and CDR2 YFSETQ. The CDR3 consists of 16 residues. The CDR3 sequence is CASSSDRASMNTEAFF. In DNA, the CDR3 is TGCGCCAGCAGCTCGGACAGGGCATCTATGAACACTGAAGCTTTCTTT.

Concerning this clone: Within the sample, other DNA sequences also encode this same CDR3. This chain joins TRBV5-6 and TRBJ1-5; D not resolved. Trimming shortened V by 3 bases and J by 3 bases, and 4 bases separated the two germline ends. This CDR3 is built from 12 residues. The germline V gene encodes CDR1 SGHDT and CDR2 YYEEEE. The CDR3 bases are TGTGCCAGCAGCTCCCTCAATCAGCCCCAGCATTTT. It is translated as CASSSLNQPQHF.

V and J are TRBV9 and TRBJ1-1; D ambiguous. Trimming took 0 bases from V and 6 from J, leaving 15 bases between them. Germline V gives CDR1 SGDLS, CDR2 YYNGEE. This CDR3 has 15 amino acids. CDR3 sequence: CASSVGLGSSPEAFF. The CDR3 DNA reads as TGTGCCAGCAGCGTAGGGTTAGGCAGTAGCCCTGAAGCTTTCTTT.

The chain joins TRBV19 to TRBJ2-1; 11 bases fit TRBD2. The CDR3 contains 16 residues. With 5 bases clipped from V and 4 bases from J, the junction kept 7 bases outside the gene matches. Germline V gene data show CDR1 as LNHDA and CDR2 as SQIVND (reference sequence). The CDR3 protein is CASSPLAGALYNEQFF. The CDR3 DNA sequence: TGTGCCAGTAGTCCACTAGCGGGAGCTCTGTACAATGAGCAGTTCTTC.